This entry is about one T cell receptor beta chain. This clone was detected only a few times. Its recognized antigen is unknown. No qualities accompany the bases; no much larger clone lies one base away. This record comes from a study of blood T cell repertoires in COVID-19 (dated by TCRdb to 2020 to 2021). Some background on the complete study: Samples from collaborators originated in the United States, Italy and Spain and spanned both the acute and convalescent phases of COVID-19. The material from the prospective study consisted of cDNA or gDNA derived from T cells, B-cell-depleted T cells, or PBMCs. The dataset comprised deeply sampled blood TCRbeta repertoires from subjects exposed to, actively infected with, or recovered from COVID-19. The repertoires were made available in a free public database intended to serve as a resource for research on the immune response to SARS-CoV-2. The samples were drawn from two sources: the first 160 participants of the ongoing ImmuneRACE study, and 1,000 to 1,500 subjects contributed by 6 global collaborators. Sample metadata almost always included a de-identified subject ID, COVID-19 status, age in years and sex. Where available, HLA class I and class II types were taken from metadata supplied by the sample provider and were not determined by assay-based typing. Study-wide findings and limitations: The quantity of clinical and demographic metadata differed by source and by participant and was supplied without curation.

Whole blood was collected in K2EDTA tubes by collaborating institutions according to the institutions' own protocols. For TCRbeta analysis, collaborators shipped samples as frozen whole blood, isolated PBMCs, or DNA extracted from either of those sample types. CDR1 and CDR2, looked up from the germline V gene (reference sequence), are LGHDT and YNNKEL. V lost 5 bases and J lost 2 bases, and the count of bases not matched to a germline gene is 5. Measured from the cysteine to the phenylalanine, the CDR3 is 16 residues long. The sequence is cut down to CDR3 DNA, 48 bases in frame from base 1. The immunoSEQ Assay, a bias-controlled multiplex PCR, was used to amplify TCRbeta CDR3 regions from genomic DNA. The original methods were these. The number of nucleated cells in each sample was estimated by amplification of reference gene primers within the assay. Sequence reads were collapsed and filtered to measure the absolute abundance of every unique TCRbeta CDR3 rearrangement. Productive Simpson clonality was computed per sample as the square root of Simpson's diversity index over productive rearrangements. TCRdb took this table from immuneACCESS and kept in-frame rearrangements with V and J called. Such tables lack part of the clones; where checked against another copy, unresolved V genes explain under half of the gap, and the rest is unexplained. V, J and clone size reflect that table, while D and trimming were determined from the DNA. The sample table contains tens of thousands of clones; only one count was recorded for 80% to 85% of them. Jointly, the top ten make up around 2.3% of the sample.

This sequence uses TRBV3-1 (or the pseudogene TRBV3-2) and TRBJ2-2; 10 of the junction bases match TRBD1. The origin of this receptor is a man older than 75 with active or convalescent COVID-19. The specimen sequenced was peripheral blood. The CDR3 protein is CASSSRTGGNTGELFF. The sequenced DNA: TGTGCCAGCAGCTCACGGACAGGGGGTAACACCGGGGAGCTGTTTTTT.